This T cell receptor (beta chain) was found in a study of shared clonotypes between healthy human individuals. In the study overall: CD4 naive cells filled three plates per donor, CD4 memory three, CD8 naive two and CD8 memory one.

CDR1 and CDR2 from the germline V gene are MNHNS and SASEGT. V was trimmed by 6 bases and J by 3 bases, leaving 12 bases between them. CDR3 size: 14 residues. Regarding this clone: Antigen specificity is unknown.

Study results and limitations: Donor scarcity curtailed the genetic and exposure-history diversity represented herein. In a few donors, approximately 5% of naive CD4 clonotypes appeared in common.

Replicate PCRs for sorted subsets used around 200 ng DNA; this equaled about 30,000 T cell genomes. The data were produced by immunoSEQ multiplex PCR, yet TCRdb's version contains in-frame clones alone and is incomplete. This repertoire shows under 2.5 million clones, just under 95% found once; its top ten account for around 0.38%. The sequencing input was naive CD4+ T cells from PBMCs. The subset denotes: CD45RA+ positively selected. The chain has TRBV6-1 and TRBJ1-5; D gene ambiguous. The sequence was collected from a man younger than 35 in good health. Some clones in this sample may be carry-over from other donors' samples. Here the CDR3 DNA reads TGTGCCAGCAGCGGGAATCCCACCAATCAGCCCCAGCATTTT. It translates to CASSGNPTNQPQHF.